A selection of T cell receptor beta chains follows, all from one sample in a study of blood T cell repertoires in COVID-19. Clones were read by immunoSEQ multiplex PCR, and TCRdb kept only the in-frame ones, dropping some. The table has about 170,000 clones, roughly 82% seen once. The sample was peripheral blood. The origin of the receptors is a woman between 65 and 79 years old with acute or convalescent COVID-19. Both conserved end residues are part of each CDR3. Each record gives: D gene, J gene, clone size, CDR3 length, V gene, CDR3 DNA, CDR3 protein. The D gene is left open where the match is weak. Expanded clones get a size class; other rows say once, few or many, or leave the size out.

. | TRBJ1-2 | . | 15 | TRBV7-2 | TGTGCCAGCAGCTTAGCGCGGGTGGGGAACTATGGCTACACCTTC | CASSLARVGNYGYTF
. | TRBJ1-4 | . | 13 | TRBV28 | TGTGCCAGCACCGCCGTCTATAATGAAAAACTGTTTTTT | CASTAVYNEKLFF
. | TRBJ1-1 | . | 15 | TRBV30 | TGTGCCTGGAGTTCTGCTAGTCAGGGGATCACTGAAGCTTTCTTT | CAWSSASQGITEAFF
. | TRBJ1-1 | . | 11 | TRBV27 | TGTGCCAGCAGTTGGGCAGGGGAAGCTTTCTTT | CASSWAGEAFF
. | TRBJ2-3 | . | 16 | TRBV7-3 | TGTGCCAGCAGCTTAACGGGTCGGGGTAGCACAGATACGCAGTATTTT | CASSLTGRGSTDTQYF
. | TRBJ1-2 | . | 13 | TRBV18 | TGTGCCAGCTCACCGGCAGGCGTCTATGGCTACACCTTC | CASSPAGVYGYTF
TRBD1 | TRBJ2-5 | . | 12 | TRBV2 | TGTGCCAGCAACAGGGGGAAAGAGACCCAGTACTTC | CASNRGKETQYF
. | TRBJ1-1 | . | 13 | TRBV5-8 | TGTGCCAGCAGCTCCGGGGGTGGCACTGAAGCTTTCTTT | CASSSGGGTEAFF
TRBD1 | TRBJ1-2 | . | 14 | TRBV28 | TGTGCCAGCAACGGGGACAGGGCCCCCTATGGCTACACCTTC | CASNGDRAPYGYTF
. | TRBJ1-2 | . | 13 | TRBV5-6 | TGTGCCAGCAGCCCGGACAGAAACTATGGCTACACCTTC | CASSPDRNYGYTF
TRBD2 | TRBJ2-1 | . | 15 | TRBV5-1 | TGCGCCAGCAGCTTAGCGGGGCACCTCTACAATGAGCAGTTCTTC | CASSLAGHLYNEQFF
TRBD2 | TRBJ2-7 | . | 15 | TRBV5-4 | TGTGCCAGCAGCGCGACTAGCGGGGGGGCCCACGAGCAGTACTTC | CASSATSGGAHEQYF
. | TRBJ2-7 | . | 14 | TRBV24-1 | TGTGCCACCAGTCCCGGGTCGAGCTCCTACGAGCAGTACTTC | CATSPGSSSYEQYF
. | TRBJ1-4 | . | 14 | TRBV19 | TGTGCCAGTACCCCCGACAGGTCTAATGAAAAACTGTTTTTT | CASTPDRSNEKLFF
TRBD1 | TRBJ2-1 | once | 16 | TRBV7-6 | TGTGCCAGCAGCTTATCGGGCCAGGGGGCTTGGAATGAGCAGTTCTTC | CASSLSGQGAWNEQFF
TRBD1 | TRBJ2-4 | . | 15 | TRBV5-1 | TGCGCCAGCAGCTTGGACGAGGGGGCTGTAGGCATTCAGTACTTC | CASSLDEGAVGIQYF
. | TRBJ2-1 | . | 16 | TRBV5-4 | TGTGCCAGCAGCTTGGCCGGGACACTGACCTACAATGAGCAGTTCTTC | CASSLAGTLTYNEQFF
TRBD1 | TRBJ1-2 | . | 13 | TRBV2 | TGTGCCAGCAGTGGACAGGGAAACTATGGCTACACCTTC | CASSGQGNYGYTF
. | TRBJ1-5 | . | 18 | TRBV4-1 | TGCGCCAGCAGCCAAACAACAGGCACTCGCTGGAACAATCAGCCCCAGCATTTT | CASSQTTGTRWNNQPQHF
TRBD1 | TRBJ1-5 | . | 14 | TRBV5-1 | TGCGCCAGCAGCTTGGGGGCAGGGGGTCAGCCCCAGCATTTT | CASSLGAGGQPQHF
. | TRBJ2-3 | . | 14 | TRBV5-5 | TGTGCCAGCAGCCTAGATTCTAGCGTTGGTACGCAGTATTTT | CASSLDSSVGTQYF
TRBD1 | TRBJ1-1 | . | 13 | TRBV30 | TGTGCCTGGAGCAGGGGGCGCGACACTGAAGCTTTCTTT | CAWSRGRDTEAFF
. | TRBJ1-2 | . | 13 | TRBV28 | TGTGCCAGCAGTTTACGTTCGTTTGATGGCTACACCTTC | CASSLRSFDGYTF
TRBD1 | TRBJ2-3 | . | 13 | TRBV6-4 | TGTGCCAGCAGTGCAGGGGGCCCAGATACGCAGTATTTT | CASSAGGPDTQYF
. | TRBJ1-1 | . | 14 | TRBV5-1 | TGCGCCAGCAGCTTAGGGACAAGGGACACTGAAGCTTTCTTT | CASSLGTRDTEAFF
. | TRBJ1-5 | . | 15 | TRBV5-1 | TGCGCCAGCAGCTTGACAGGGAATAGCAATCAGCCCCAGCATTTT | CASSLTGNSNQPQHF
TRBD1 | TRBJ1-1 | . | 15 | TRBV29-1 | TGCAGCGTTGAACAATTTGACAGGGGTGGCACTGAAGCTTTCTTT | CSVEQFDRGGTEAFF
. | TRBJ1-6 | once | 16 | TRBV6-6 | TGTGCCCATGCGGACAGCCCTCCCTCCTATAATTCACCCCTCCACTTT | CAHADSPPSYNSPLHF
. | TRBJ2-2 | . | 13 | TRBV5-5 | TGTGCCAGCAGACAACAGGAAGCCGGGGAGCTGTTTTTT | CASRQQEAGELFF
TRBD1 | TRBJ2-7 | . | 15 | TRBV9 | TGTGCCAGCAGCGTAGAGGGACAGGGTGGGTACGAGCAGTACTTC | CASSVEGQGGYEQYF
. | TRBJ2-7 | . | 14 | TRBV7-9 | TGTGCCAGCAGCTTGGGGCATCTGACCTACGAGCAGTACTTC | CASSLGHLTYEQYF
. | TRBJ2-3 | few | 16 | TRBV19 | TGTGCCAGTAGTATCGACGACACGTTTAGCACAGATACGCAGTATTTT | CASSIDDTFSTDTQYF
. | TRBJ1-2 | once | 14 | TRBV2 | TGTGCCAGCAGTGCCAGGGTGGTAGGCTATGGCTACACCTTC | CASSARVVGYGYTF
. | TRBJ1-5 | . | 15 | TRBV28 | TGTGCCAGCAGTTTCCTTCACCCCCCGGGTGAGCCCCAGCATTTT | CASSFLHPPGEPQHF
. | TRBJ1-3 | . | 15 | TRBV29-1 | TGCAGCGTTTCTGCTGGGGGGGTCTCTGGAAACACCATATATTTT | CSVSAGGVSGNTIYF
TRBD1 | TRBJ2-5 | . | 16 | TRBV4-1 | TGCGCCAGCAGCCAAGATTTGAGACAGGGGCGGGAGACCCAGTACTTC | CASSQDLRQGRETQYF
. | TRBJ2-1 | many | 13 | TRBV7-8 | TGTGCCAGCAGCTTAGGCGGGGTAAACGAGCAGTTCTTC | CASSLGGVNEQFF
. | TRBJ2-6 | . | 16 | TRBV28 | TGTGCCAGCAGCTTTCTGGGACTCTCTGGGGCCAACGTCCTGACTTTC | CASSFLGLSGANVLTF
TRBD1 | TRBJ2-5 | . | 14 | TRBV19 | TGTGCCAGTAGTCCCCGACAGGGATTCGAGACCCAGTACTTC | CASSPRQGFETQYF
TRBD1 | TRBJ1-2 | . | 13 | TRBV2 | TGTGCCATCCCGGGACAGGGGTTCTATGGCTACACCTTC | CAIPGQGFYGYTF
TRBD2 | TRBJ2-1 | . | 14 | TRBV20-1 | TGCAGTGCTAGTAGTAGCGGGATATTATATGAGCAGTTCTTC | CSASSSGILYEQFF